This record concerns one T cell receptor (beta chain) sequence. The antigen is unknown. The data are from a study of cytomegalovirus exposure and HLA in healthy donors. General study results and limits: Cytomegalovirus-associated TCR beta chains were listed, numbering 164. Most TCRs appeared rarely, but some public TCRs recurred in many donors.

Trimming pared 2 bases from V and 3 bases from J, leaving 11 bases between. CDR3 length: 13 residues. Germline assignment: CDR1 GTSNPN and CDR2 SVGIG (reference sequence). Clones were sequenced by immunoSEQ multiplex PCR, and TCRdb holds only the in-frame ones, with some missing. The data hold about 160,000 clones, with under 90% observed a single time. The sample was PBMCs. This TCR was recovered from a man aged 18 to 35 in good health and CMV-seropositive. V usage is TRBV30 and J usage is TRBJ2-7, with D perhaps matching TRBD1 (6 bases). The CDR3, as DNA: TGTGCCTGGAGTTGGGACATTGGCTACGAGCAGTACTTC. Residues: CAWSWDIGYEQYF.